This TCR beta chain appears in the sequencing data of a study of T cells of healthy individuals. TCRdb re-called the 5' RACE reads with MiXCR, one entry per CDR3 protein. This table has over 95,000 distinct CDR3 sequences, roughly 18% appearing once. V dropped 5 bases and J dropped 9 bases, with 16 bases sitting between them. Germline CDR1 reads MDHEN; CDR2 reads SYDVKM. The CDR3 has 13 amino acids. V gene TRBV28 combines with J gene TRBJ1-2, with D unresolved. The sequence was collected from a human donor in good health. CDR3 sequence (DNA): TGTGCCAGCAGTGCCGGACTGATCCGTAGCTACACCTTC. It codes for CASSAGLIRSYTF.